These T cell receptor beta chains were read from a single sample in a study of CD8 T cells in ankylosing spondylitis. TCRdb reanalysed the 5' RACE reads using MiXCR and keeps one entry per CDR3 protein. The sample gives some 840,000 distinct CDR3 sequences, approximately 10% of which show up once; approximately 0.46% is in the top ten. The sample taken for sequencing was blood, either unsorted or a sorted T cell fraction (not recorded which). The source is a male donor with ankylosing spondylitis. Both conserved end residues are part of each CDR3. D genes are given only for firm matches. The listing skips clone size in some rows; elsewhere it reads once, few, many or a size class.

TRBV20-1	NA	TRBJ1-2	few	TGCAGTGATTTCTGGTGGGGGGGTCCTGGCTACACCTTC	CSDFWWGGPGYTF
TRBV6-4	NA	TRBJ2-3	NA	TGTGCCACCTTGACAGGACAGTTGAGGGCAGATACGCAGTATTTT	CATLTGQLRADTQYF
TRBV6-1	NA	TRBJ1-6	few	TGTGCCAGCAGTGATTGGGGGCGCGATTCACCCCTCCACTTT	CASSDWGRDSPLHF
TRBV11-2	TRBD2	TRBJ2-7	few	TGTGCCAGCAGCTTTCGTCCACTAGCGGGGGGACCCTACGAGCAGTACTTC	CASSFRPLAGGPYEQYF
TRBV20-1	TRBD1	TRBJ2-1	few	TGCAGTGCTAGAGATTTCGGGCAGGGGGCTTACAATGAGCAGTTCTTC	CSARDFGQGAYNEQFF
TRBV7-2	NA	TRBJ2-7	NA	TGTGCCAGCTTCAGGGACGCCCCCACAGGGGAGCAGTACTTC	CASFRDAPTGEQYF
TRBV6-1	TRBD2	TRBJ2-3	NA	TGTGCCAGCAGCGCCCTTAGCGGGGGGGGCGGGTATACGCAGTATTTT	CASSALSGGGGYTQYF
TRBV5-6	NA	TRBJ2-2	few	TGTGCCAGCAGCTTGGCCGTGAAGGCAGGGGGAGGAACCGGGGAGCTGTTTTTT	CASSLAVKAGGGTGELFF
TRBV29-1	TRBD2	TRBJ2-5	NA	TGCAGCGTTGCGGCAGGGAGGGTCGAGACCCAGTACTTC	CSVAAGRVETQYF
TRBV5-1	NA	TRBJ2-2	NA	TGCGCCAGCAGCATCTCGGTAGCAAACACCGGGGAGCTGTTTTTT	CASSISVANTGELFF
TRBV20-1	NA	TRBJ1-2	NA	TGCAGTGCTAGAGAAAACAGCTATGGCTACACCTTC	CSARENSYGYTF
TRBV30	TRBD2	TRBJ2-7	few	TGTGCCTGGACGGTGTGGGCGGGAGGAATCGAGCAGTACTTC	CAWTVWAGGIEQYF
TRBV20-1	NA	TRBJ2-1	few	TGCAGTGCCCCCCGATTGGATCGTAATGAGCAGTTCTTC	CSAPRLDRNEQFF
TRBV7-9	TRBD2	TRBJ2-1	NA	TGTGCCAGCAGCCTAAACCGAGGACTAGCGGGATTTCACAATGAGCAGTTCTTC	CASSLNRGLAGFHNEQFF
TRBV20-1	NA	TRBJ2-1	NA	TGCAGTGCTTCCCCTGCGAGCGGACGAACCTACAATGAGCAGTTCTTC	CSASPASGRTYNEQFF
TRBV6-1	NA	TRBJ1-2	NA	TGTGCCAGCAGTGAGTGGTCTCAAGGAGGATATAACTATGGCTACACCTTC	CASSEWSQGGYNYGYTF
TRBV12-3/TRBV12-4	NA	TRBJ2-2	NA	TGTGCCAGCACTTCGTTGCTGGGGGAGCTGTTTTTT	CASTSLLGELFF
TRBV3-1	NA	TRBJ2-2	NA	TGTGCCTGCAGCCAACAGAACAGGGCGGCCGGGGAGCTGTTTTTT	CACSQQNRAAGELFF
TRBV10-3	NA	TRBJ1-3	NA	TGTGCCATCAGTGAGCTCCAGGGGTCTGGAAACACCATATATTTT	CAISELQGSGNTIYF
TRBV4-3	NA	TRBJ1-5	few	TGCGCCAGCAGCCAAGATCACAGGGAGGGTCAGCCCCAGCATTTT	CASSQDHREGQPQHF
TRBV7-2	NA	TRBJ2-7	NA	TGTGCCAGCAGCTTACAGGCCACCGGATACGAGCAGTACTTC	CASSLQATGYEQYF
TRBV5-1	NA	TRBJ2-3	few	TGCGCCAGCAGCTTGGTGGGGGTTACAGATACGCAGTATTTT	CASSLVGVTDTQYF
TRBV5-1	NA	TRBJ2-7	few	TGCGCCAGCAGCTTGGTAGTCAGCGCTAGCTCCTACGAGCAGTACTTC	CASSLVVSASSYEQYF
TRBV7-2	TRBD2	TRBJ2-2	many	TGTGCCAGCAGCTTAGTCTCGGCGGGGGGGGCCGGGGAGCTGTTTTTT	CASSLVSAGGAGELFF
TRBV27	TRBD2	TRBJ2-5	NA	TGTGCCAGCAGACCGATAGCGGGAGGAGAGACCCAGTACTTC	CASRPIAGGETQYF
TRBV20-1	NA	TRBJ2-3	NA	TGCAGTGCTAGAGATTTCACCACAGATACGCAGTATTTT	CSARDFTTDTQYF
TRBV7-2	NA	TRBJ2-1	few	TGTGCCAGCAGCTCCCTGATCCTAAGCTCCTACAATGAGCAGTTCTTC	CASSSLILSSYNEQFF
TRBV6-1	TRBD1	TRBJ2-2	many	TGTGCCAGCAGCCTCAGGGGGCCCCTCACCGGGGAGCTGTTTTTT	CASSLRGPLTGELFF
TRBV20-1	TRBD2	TRBJ2-3	few	TGCAGTGCTAGAGCGGGGGGTCAGGTAGATACGCAGTATTTT	CSARAGGQVDTQYF